Sequencing of this T cell receptor beta chain was carried out in a study of blood T cell repertoires in COVID-19. Study-wide context: PBMCs, B-cell-depleted T cells, or T cells provided the cDNA or gDNA that made up the material.

Original processing methods: Quantification of nucleated cells was approximated via reference gene primer amplification. Sequencing was performed with immunoSEQ multiplex PCR; in TCRdb, only in-frame clones are kept and a portion is missing. V, J and clone size are taken as reported in that table, and D and trimming were inferred from the DNA itself. This table holds about 150,000 clones, roughly four fifths found once. The TCR comes from a human donor with acute or convalescent COVID-19. The donor label of this sample is uncertain. Material for sequencing was peripheral blood.

The DNA of the CDR3 is TGTGCCAGCAGCCAAGATTGGGGACAGGTCCAAGAGACCCAGTACTTC. Its protein product is CASSQDWGQVQETQYF. The V and J genes are TRBV14 and TRBJ2-5; TRBD1 matches 8 bases. The CDR3 sequence is 16 residues long. The ends lost 0 bases at V and 1 base at J; junction bases unmatched: 4. Germline V gene lookup returns CDR1 SGHDN and CDR2 FVKESK.